This is a list of T cell receptor beta chains from one sample in a study of T cell responses to AZD1222 COVID-19 vaccine. Profiling relied on immunoSEQ multiplex PCR, and the TCRdb table lists in-frame clones only, not all of them. Seen here are 85,000 to 120,000 clones, roughly 88% observed once, and the top ten hold roughly 8%. The specimen was peripheral blood, collected 28 days after the second AZD1222 dose. All receptors derive from an adult who received the AZD1222 COVID-19 vaccine. Each CDR3 is given with its conserved first and last residue. The D gene is left open where the match is weak. Some rows mark clone size as missing; the rest say once, few, many or name a class of expanded clone.

j_call	d_call	v_call	clone_size	cdr3_nt	cdr3_aa
TRBJ2-1	.	TRBV19	.	TGTGCCAGTAGTACGGGACCTCACAATGAGCAGTTCTTC	CASSTGPHNEQFF
TRBJ1-1	.	TRBV21-1	.	TGTGCCAGCAGCAAAGCCCCAGGGGGAGCAACGAGTGAAGCTTTCTTT	CASSKAPGGATSEAFF
TRBJ2-1	.	TRBV29-1	.	TGCAGCGTATTGGGGGGGGCCAATGTAACCTACAATGAGCAGTTCTTC	CSVLGGANVTYNEQFF
TRBJ1-1	.	TRBV9	.	TGTGCCAGCACCCCGATTAGGGGTAAAGCTGAAGCTTTCTTT	CASTPIRGKAEAFF
TRBJ1-6	.	TRBV6-2/TRBV6-3	.	TGTGCCAGCAGTTACTCACTGGGAGAAGCCTATAATTCACCCCTCCACTTT	CASSYSLGEAYNSPLHF
TRBJ2-7	TRBD1	TRBV6-2/TRBV6-3	.	TGTGCCAGCAGTTACAAAGGACAGGGGCCCTACGAGCAGTACTTC	CASSYKGQGPYEQYF
TRBJ1-4	.	TRBV29-1	.	TGCAGCGTTGGTTGGGGGTCCCCTAATGAAAAACTGTTTTTT	CSVGWGSPNEKLFF
TRBJ1-4	.	TRBV5-5	.	TGTGCCAGCAGCTCGACAGCAACTAATGAAAAACTGTTTTTT	CASSSTATNEKLFF
TRBJ2-3	.	TRBV5-1	.	TGCGCCAGCAGCTTGTTGCCCAGTTATAGCACAGATACGCAGTATTTT	CASSLLPSYSTDTQYF
TRBJ2-7	.	TRBV2	.	TGTGCCAGCATTGAGGCGTACGAGCAGTACTTC	CASIEAYEQYF
TRBJ1-5	.	TRBV28	few	TGTGCCAGCAGTTGGGGGAGCGGCAATCAGCCCCAGCATTTT	CASSWGSGNQPQHF
TRBJ2-7	.	TRBV5-1	.	TGCGCCAGCAGCGTGGACAACCTAGGGCAGTACTTC	CASSVDNLGQYF
TRBJ1-4	.	TRBV11-2	.	TGTGCCAGCAGCCCCCCAGCCACAGGGCCTCGGAAACTGTTTTTT	CASSPPATGPRKLFF
TRBJ1-2	TRBD1	TRBV4-1	.	TGCGCCAGCAGCCCCTACGGACAGGTTAGTCATGGCTACACCTTC	CASSPYGQVSHGYTF
TRBJ1-1	TRBD1	TRBV7-9	.	TGTGCCAGCAGGCCTACTACAGGGGGAGACACTGAAGCTTTCTTT	CASRPTTGGDTEAFF
TRBJ2-3	.	TRBV9	.	TGTGCCAGCAGCGCGCAAGATCCGCGCAGTACAGATACGCAGTATTTT	CASSAQDPRSTDTQYF
TRBJ2-7	TRBD2	TRBV7-8	.	TGTGCCAGCAGCAATAGCGGGGGTCCCTACGAGCAGTACTTC	CASSNSGGPYEQYF
TRBJ1-3	.	TRBV6-5	few	TGTGCCAGCAGGGCGACCGATGAAAACACCATATATTTT	CASRATDENTIYF
TRBJ2-7	TRBD2	TRBV10-3	.	TGTGCCATCAGCTCCACGGCGGGGGGTACGACTACGTACGAGCAGTACTTC	CAISSTAGGTTTYEQYF
TRBJ2-1	TRBD1	TRBV11-2	.	TGTGCCAGCAGCCTGGGACAGTACAATGAGCAGTTCTTC	CASSLGQYNEQFF
TRBJ1-5	.	TRBV18	.	TGTGCCAGCTCACCCTCCGGGACTAACGAATGGCCCCAGCATTTT	CASSPSGTNEWPQHF
TRBJ2-7	TRBD1	TRBV19	once	TGTGCTACGGGGAGGACAGGGGGATACGAGCAGTACTTC	CATGRTGGYEQYF
TRBJ1-2	.	TRBV30	.	TGTGCCTGCACCGGGACATTCTATGGCTACACCTTC	CACTGTFYGYTF
TRBJ2-7	TRBD2	TRBV2	.	TGTGCCAGCGCGGATATAGCGGGGCCGCGGGTCTACGAGCAGTACTTC	CASADIAGPRVYEQYF
TRBJ2-7	.	TRBV20-1	.	TGCAGTGCAACCGGGACGGTGGGGCAGTACTTC	CSATGTVGQYF
TRBJ1-1	.	TRBV18	.	TGTGCCAGCTCACAATCGGGGGCGGCGAACACTGAAGCTTTCTTT	CASSQSGAANTEAFF
TRBJ1-4	TRBD1	TRBV6-2/TRBV6-3	.	TGTGCCAGCAGTTCCAGACAGGGTGATGAAAAACTGTTTTTT	CASSSRQGDEKLFF
TRBJ2-5	.	TRBV3-1/TRBV3-2	.	TGTGCCAGCAGCCTACATCTTGAGGGGACCCAGTACTTC	CASSLHLEGTQYF
TRBJ1-6	.	TRBV6-5	.	TGTGCCAGCAGTTACTCCCCGAATTCACCCCTCCACTTT	CASSYSPNSPLHF
TRBJ2-1	TRBD1	TRBV7-2	.	TGTGCCAGCAGCTTGGACCGCAGGGGGGAGCAGTTCTTC	CASSLDRRGEQFF
TRBJ1-6	.	TRBV5-1	.	TGCGCCAGCAGCCCCGGAGGGGAACGGAGCTCCTATAATTCACCCCTCCACTTT	CASSPGGERSSYNSPLHF
TRBJ2-5	.	TRBV6-1	.	TGTGCCAGCAGTGAGTGGAAGGGGGTCCAAGAGACCCAGTACTTC	CASSEWKGVQETQYF
TRBJ1-1	.	TRBV4-2	.	TGTGCCAGCAGCCAAGAATTGGCAGCCGAAGCTTTCTTT	CASSQELAAEAFF
TRBJ2-2	.	TRBV5-1	.	TGCGCCAGCAGCCAACTAGCCGCCGTGGGCACCGGGGAGCTGTTTTTT	CASSQLAAVGTGELFF
TRBJ1-1	.	TRBV5-1	.	TGCGCCAGCACACAGTCACCCGGGAGCACTGAAGCTTTCTTT	CASTQSPGSTEAFF
TRBJ2-6	.	TRBV11-3	once	TGTGCCAGCAGCTTAGGCGAGACAGGAGCTGGGGCCAACGTCCTGACTTTC	CASSLGETGAGANVLTF
TRBJ1-2	TRBD1	TRBV5-8	few	TGTGCCAGCAGCTTTCCAGTCCGGGACAGGGGCTATGGCTACACCTTC	CASSFPVRDRGYGYTF
TRBJ1-6	.	TRBV11-3	.	TGTGCCAGCAGCCGGAACGGACAGCCGAATTCACCCCTCCACTTT	CASSRNGQPNSPLHF
TRBJ2-7	.	TRBV11-1	.	TGTGCCAGCAGCGCCACAGGGATGAACTCCTACGAGCAGTACTTC	CASSATGMNSYEQYF
TRBJ2-2	.	TRBV20-1	once	TGCAGTGCTAGTCCCCCATCGAAGAACACCGGGGAGCTGTTTTTT	CSASPPSKNTGELFF
TRBJ2-7	.	TRBV3-1/TRBV3-2	.	TGTGCCAGCAGCCAAGCAGGGTCCGAGCAGTACTTC	CASSQAGSEQYF
TRBJ1-4	.	TRBV30	.	TGTGCCTGGGGTCAGCAGACTAATGAAAAACTGTTTTTT	CAWGQQTNEKLFF
TRBJ2-1	.	TRBV6-1	.	TGTGCCAGCAGTGAATTCAGGGGACTAAATGAGCAGTTCTTC	CASSEFRGLNEQFF
TRBJ1-2	.	TRBV6-6	.	TGTGCCAGCAGAACCTCCCTCTATGGCTACACCTTC	CASRTSLYGYTF
TRBJ1-4	.	TRBV13	.	TGTGCCAGCAGCTTAGGCTCCGGGGCAACTAATGAAAAACTGTTTTTT	CASSLGSGATNEKLFF
TRBJ1-3	.	TRBV15	.	TGTGCCACCAGCAGAGAGGACAGCCGAAACACCATATATTTT	CATSREDSRNTIYF
TRBJ1-3	.	TRBV10-3	.	TGTGCCATCAGTGAGTCGTCCCTTCTGAGCTCTGGAAACACCATATATTTT	CAISESSLLSSGNTIYF
TRBJ1-1	.	TRBV9	.	TGTGCCAGCAGCGTGCAGGGCCTCATGAACACTGAAGCTTTCTTT	CASSVQGLMNTEAFF
TRBJ2-3	TRBD1	TRBV5-5	.	TGTGCCAGCAGCTTGGGACAGGGCGAAAGAGATACGCAGTATTTT	CASSLGQGERDTQYF
TRBJ1-2	.	TRBV4-3	.	TGCGCCAGCAGCCAAGATTTCGGACAGCCTGCTTGGGGCTACACCTTC	CASSQDFGQPAWGYTF
TRBJ1-5	TRBD1	TRBV5-4	.	TGTGCCAGCAGCTTGTCCGGGACAGGAGGGAATCAGCCCCAGCATTTT	CASSLSGTGGNQPQHF
TRBJ1-2	.	TRBV4-1	.	TGCGCCAGCAGCTCCCTGGACAGCGCATTCTATGGCTACACCTTC	CASSSLDSAFYGYTF